This is a list of T cell receptor beta chains from one sample in a study of shared clonotypes between healthy human individuals. The data were produced by immunoSEQ multiplex PCR, yet TCRdb's version contains in-frame clones alone and is incomplete. The table shows some 680,000 clones, with around four fifths occurring only once. Sequenced: memory CD4+ T cells sorted from blood. The receptors originated from a woman aged 25-40 years in good health. CDR3s include the opening cysteine and the closing phenylalanine or tryptophan. D genes are given only for firm matches. Clone size is stated in some rows and not others, as once, few, many or a class when expanded.

cdr3_length: 14
d_call: NA
v_call: TRBV30
clone_size: NA
j_call: TRBJ1-2
cdr3_aa: CAWSKKPEGYGYTF
cdr3_nt: TGTGCCTGGAGTAAAAAACCGGAGGGCTATGGCTACACCTTC

cdr3_length: 13
d_call: TRBD2
v_call: TRBV11-3
clone_size: NA
j_call: TRBJ2-7
cdr3_aa: CASSLDPAGEQYF
cdr3_nt: TGTGCCAGCAGCTTAGATCCAGCGGGGGAGCAGTACTTC

cdr3_length: 17
d_call: TRBD1
v_call: TRBV13
clone_size: once
j_call: TRBJ1-2
cdr3_aa: CASSRNTRQGAYYGYTF
cdr3_nt: TGTGCCAGCAGCCGAAACACTCGACAGGGCGCCTACTATGGCTACACCTTC

cdr3_length: 13
d_call: NA
v_call: TRBV7-2
clone_size: few
j_call: TRBJ1-1
cdr3_aa: CASSLDSRTEAFF
cdr3_nt: TGTGCCAGCAGCTTAGACAGCCGGACTGAAGCTTTCTTT

cdr3_length: 11
d_call: TRBD2
v_call: TRBV20-1
clone_size: NA
j_call: TRBJ2-1
cdr3_aa: CSARGGSEQFF
cdr3_nt: TGCAGTGCTAGGGGGGGGAGTGAGCAGTTCTTC

cdr3_length: 13
d_call: NA
v_call: TRBV7-8
clone_size: NA
j_call: TRBJ2-3
cdr3_aa: CASRGRGTDTQYF
cdr3_nt: TGTGCCAGCAGGGGCCGCGGCACAGATACGCAGTATTTT

cdr3_length: 12
d_call: NA
v_call: TRBV10-3
clone_size: NA
j_call: TRBJ2-7
cdr3_aa: CAISVGQTEQYF
cdr3_nt: TGTGCCATCAGTGTTGGGCAAACCGAGCAGTACTTC

cdr3_length: 13
d_call: TRBD2
v_call: TRBV29-1
clone_size: once
j_call: TRBJ2-7
cdr3_aa: CSVEKAGDFAQYF
cdr3_nt: TGCAGCGTTGAAAAAGCGGGAGATTTCGCGCAGTACTTC

cdr3_length: 14
d_call: TRBD1
v_call: TRBV25-1
clone_size: few
j_call: TRBJ1-2
cdr3_aa: CASSNRQGAGGYTF
cdr3_nt: TGTGCCAGCAGTAACCGACAGGGGGCGGGTGGCTACACCTTC

cdr3_length: 15
d_call: NA
v_call: TRBV10-1
clone_size: NA
j_call: TRBJ2-6
cdr3_aa: CASSDPVSGANVLTF
cdr3_nt: TGCGCCAGCAGTGATCCCGTCTCTGGGGCCAACGTCCTGACTTTC

cdr3_length: 16
d_call: NA
v_call: TRBV28
clone_size: NA
j_call: TRBJ1-4
cdr3_aa: CASSFSAGHRYEKLFF
cdr3_nt: TGTGCCAGCAGTTTTAGTGCTGGGCACCGGTATGAAAAACTGTTTTTT

cdr3_length: 12
d_call: NA
v_call: TRBV6-5
clone_size: NA
j_call: TRBJ1-2
cdr3_aa: CASTASNYGYTF
cdr3_nt: TGTGCCAGCACGGCATCCAACTATGGCTACACCTTC

cdr3_length: 14
d_call: NA
v_call: TRBV25-1
clone_size: NA
j_call: TRBJ2-3
cdr3_aa: CASSGPGVSDTQYF
cdr3_nt: TGTGCCAGCAGTGGACCCGGAGTTTCGGATACGCAGTATTTT

cdr3_length: 14
d_call: TRBD2
v_call: TRBV7-3
clone_size: few
j_call: TRBJ2-5
cdr3_aa: CASSSTSGQETQYF
cdr3_nt: TGTGCCAGCAGCTCCACTAGCGGCCAAGAGACCCAGTACTTC

cdr3_length: 15
d_call: NA
v_call: TRBV27
clone_size: NA
j_call: TRBJ1-5
cdr3_aa: CASSLSGLGNQPQHF
cdr3_nt: TGTGCCAGCAGTTTATCAGGGTTGGGCAATCAGCCCCAGCATTTT

cdr3_length: 16
d_call: NA
v_call: TRBV19
clone_size: NA
j_call: TRBJ1-1
cdr3_aa: CASSIELGQLNTEAFF
cdr3_nt: TGTGCCAGTAGTATAGAGTTAGGACAGCTGAACACTGAAGCTTTCTTT

cdr3_length: 15
d_call: NA
v_call: TRBV27
clone_size: NA
j_call: TRBJ2-5
cdr3_aa: CASSFSWDGQETQYF
cdr3_nt: TGTGCCAGCAGTTTTAGTTGGGACGGACAAGAGACCCAGTACTTC

cdr3_length: 16
d_call: TRBD1
v_call: TRBV19
clone_size: NA
j_call: TRBJ2-2
cdr3_aa: CASSIQLGTGAGELFF
cdr3_nt: TGTGCCAGTAGTATCCAACTAGGGACAGGGGCCGGGGAGCTGTTTTTT

cdr3_length: 14
d_call: NA
v_call: TRBV5-4
clone_size: once
j_call: TRBJ2-7
cdr3_aa: CASSLSYRPYEQYF
cdr3_nt: TGTGCCAGCAGCTTGTCGTATAGGCCATACGAGCAGTACTTC

cdr3_length: 14
d_call: NA
v_call: TRBV10-1
clone_size: NA
j_call: TRBJ2-2
cdr3_aa: CASRKDNRAGELFF
cdr3_nt: TGCGCCAGCAGGAAAGACAATCGAGCCGGGGAGCTGTTTTTT

cdr3_length: 11
d_call: TRBD2
v_call: TRBV20-1
clone_size: NA
j_call: TRBJ2-1
cdr3_aa: CSARLGGGEFF
cdr3_nt: TGCAGTGCTAGGTTGGGGGGAGGGGAGTTCTTC

cdr3_length: 13
d_call: NA
v_call: TRBV30
clone_size: few
j_call: TRBJ2-7
cdr3_aa: CAWNRALKYEQYF
cdr3_nt: TGTGCCTGGAACAGGGCTCTTAAGTACGAGCAGTACTTC

cdr3_length: 12
d_call: NA
v_call: TRBV6-1
clone_size: NA
j_call: TRBJ2-7
cdr3_aa: CASSPRTGEQYF
cdr3_nt: TGTGCCAGCAGCCCCAGGACGGGCGAGCAGTACTTC

cdr3_length: 16
d_call: NA
v_call: TRBV2
clone_size: NA
j_call: TRBJ1-1
cdr3_aa: CASRDLIDPMNTEAFF
cdr3_nt: TGTGCCAGCAGGGACCTCATTGATCCTATGAACACTGAAGCTTTCTTT

cdr3_length: 16
d_call: TRBD1
v_call: TRBV7-2
clone_size: NA
j_call: TRBJ2-1
cdr3_aa: CASSRQGQGSYNEQFF
cdr3_nt: TGTGCCAGCAGCCGACAGGGACAGGGCTCCTACAATGAGCAGTTCTTC

cdr3_length: 12
d_call: NA
v_call: TRBV19
clone_size: NA
j_call: TRBJ1-2
cdr3_aa: CASSIVGYGYTF
cdr3_nt: TGTGCCAGTAGTATAGTCGGCTATGGCTACACCTTC

cdr3_length: 16
d_call: NA
v_call: TRBV9
clone_size: NA
j_call: TRBJ1-4
cdr3_aa: CASSVRSAGGIEKLFF
cdr3_nt: TGTGCCAGCAGCGTACGGAGCGCTGGGGGTATTGAAAAACTGTTTTTT

cdr3_length: 15
d_call: TRBD1
v_call: TRBV6-5
clone_size: few
j_call: TRBJ2-1
cdr3_aa: CASSGQGSSYNEQFF
cdr3_nt: TGTGCCAGCAGTGGACAGGGAAGCTCCTACAATGAGCAGTTCTTC

cdr3_length: 17
d_call: TRBD1
v_call: TRBV9
clone_size: NA
j_call: TRBJ1-4
cdr3_aa: CASSDRKGTEDNEKLFF
cdr3_nt: TGTGCCAGCAGCGACCGTAAGGGGACAGAAGATAATGAAAAACTGTTTTTT

cdr3_length: 16
d_call: TRBD2
v_call: TRBV7-8
clone_size: NA
j_call: TRBJ2-1
cdr3_aa: CASSLARTSVYNEQFF
cdr3_nt: TGTGCCAGCAGCTTAGCGCGGACTAGCGTCTACAATGAGCAGTTCTTC

cdr3_length: 16
d_call: TRBD2
v_call: TRBV7-2
clone_size: NA
j_call: TRBJ2-7
cdr3_aa: CASSLEAGVLKNEQYF
cdr3_nt: TGTGCCAGCAGCTTAGAGGCGGGAGTATTGAAGAACGAGCAGTACTTC

cdr3_length: 14
d_call: TRBD1
v_call: TRBV7-8
clone_size: NA
j_call: TRBJ2-2
cdr3_aa: CASSSQGATGELFF
cdr3_nt: TGTGCCAGCAGCTCTCAGGGGGCAACCGGGGAGCTGTTTTTT

cdr3_length: 16
d_call: TRBD2
v_call: TRBV19
clone_size: NA
j_call: TRBJ2-1
cdr3_aa: CASSVMGLAAGNEQFF
cdr3_nt: TGTGCCAGTAGTGTGATGGGACTAGCTGCGGGGAATGAGCAGTTCTTC

cdr3_length: 14
d_call: NA
v_call: TRBV30
clone_size: NA
j_call: TRBJ1-5
cdr3_aa: CAWSVGASDQPQHF
cdr3_nt: TGTGCCTGGAGTGTGGGGGCTTCGGATCAGCCCCAGCATTTT

cdr3_length: 15
d_call: NA
v_call: TRBV5-1
clone_size: NA
j_call: TRBJ2-3
cdr3_aa: CASSLTDSRTDTQYF
cdr3_nt: TGCGCCAGCAGCTTGACCGACAGCCGCACAGATACGCAGTATTTT

cdr3_length: 13
d_call: NA
v_call: TRBV5-6
clone_size: few
j_call: TRBJ1-5
cdr3_aa: CASSFGGNQPQHF
cdr3_nt: TGTGCCAGCAGCTTTGGGGGTAATCAGCCCCAGCATTTT

cdr3_length: 14
d_call: TRBD2
v_call: TRBV28
clone_size: NA
j_call: TRBJ2-7
cdr3_aa: CASRLAGNSYEQYF
cdr3_nt: TGTGCCAGCAGATTAGCGGGGAACTCCTACGAGCAGTACTTC

cdr3_length: 11
d_call: NA
v_call: TRBV6-5
clone_size: few
j_call: TRBJ2-1
cdr3_aa: CASSYSNEQFF
cdr3_nt: TGTGCCAGCAGTTATAGCAATGAGCAGTTCTTC

cdr3_length: 15
d_call: TRBD2
v_call: TRBV9
clone_size: NA
j_call: TRBJ2-1
cdr3_aa: CASSVGTSRYNEQFF
cdr3_nt: TGTGCCAGCAGCGTGGGGACTAGCAGGTACAATGAGCAGTTCTTC

cdr3_length: 13
d_call: NA
v_call: TRBV18
clone_size: few
j_call: TRBJ1-4
cdr3_aa: CASSSDGNEKLFF
cdr3_nt: TGTGCCAGCTCATCTGACGGTAATGAAAAACTGTTTTTT

cdr3_length: 12
d_call: NA
v_call: TRBV28
clone_size: NA
j_call: TRBJ2-7
cdr3_aa: CASSLTLREQYF
cdr3_nt: TGTGCCAGCAGTTTGACTTTGCGCGAGCAGTACTTC

cdr3_length: 14
d_call: NA
v_call: TRBV19
clone_size: NA
j_call: TRBJ2-5
cdr3_aa: CASRLWGGEETQYF
cdr3_nt: TGTGCCAGTAGACTATGGGGCGGGGAAGAGACCCAGTACTTC

cdr3_length: 18
d_call: TRBD1
v_call: TRBV7-3
clone_size: few
j_call: TRBJ2-3
cdr3_aa: CASSLSSRGQGSTDTQYF
cdr3_nt: TGTGCCAGCAGCTTAAGTTCTCGTGGACAGGGGAGCACAGATACGCAGTATTTT

cdr3_length: 14
d_call: TRBD1
v_call: TRBV11-2
clone_size: NA
j_call: TRBJ1-1
cdr3_aa: CASNGQGRDTEAFF
cdr3_nt: TGTGCCAGCAACGGACAGGGGAGGGACACTGAAGCTTTCTTT

cdr3_length: 14
d_call: NA
v_call: TRBV5-3
clone_size: few
j_call: TRBJ1-3
cdr3_aa: CARSRDSSGNTIYF
cdr3_nt: TGTGCCAGAAGCCGAGACAGCTCTGGAAACACCATATATTTT

cdr3_length: 13
d_call: NA
v_call: TRBV18
clone_size: few
j_call: TRBJ1-5
cdr3_aa: CASSPLESQPQHF
cdr3_nt: TGTGCCAGCTCACCACTGGAGAGCCAGCCCCAGCATTTT

cdr3_length: 13
d_call: NA
v_call: TRBV2
clone_size: NA
j_call: TRBJ1-5
cdr3_aa: CASSPPSNQPQHF
cdr3_nt: TGTGCCAGCAGTCCCCCTAGCAATCAGCCCCAGCATTTT

cdr3_length: 14
d_call: TRBD1
v_call: TRBV5-1
clone_size: NA
j_call: TRBJ1-1
cdr3_aa: CASSSGTEGTEAFF
cdr3_nt: TGCGCCAGCAGCTCAGGGACAGAGGGGACTGAAGCTTTCTTT

cdr3_length: 15
d_call: TRBD1
v_call: TRBV28
clone_size: few
j_call: TRBJ1-4
cdr3_aa: CASSRTGGANEKLFF
cdr3_nt: TGTGCCAGCAGCCGTACAGGGGGCGCGAATGAAAAACTGTTTTTT

cdr3_length: 14
d_call: NA
v_call: TRBV28
clone_size: NA
j_call: TRBJ1-1
cdr3_aa: CASRSPGSVTEAFF
cdr3_nt: TGTGCCAGCAGATCTCCAGGGAGTGTCACTGAAGCTTTCTTT

cdr3_length: 15
d_call: NA
v_call: TRBV6-5
clone_size: NA
j_call: TRBJ2-3
cdr3_aa: CASSSRFASTDTQYF
cdr3_nt: TGTGCCAGCAGTTCCCGGTTCGCAAGCACAGATACGCAGTATTTT

cdr3_length: 13
d_call: NA
v_call: TRBV19
clone_size: few
j_call: TRBJ1-4
cdr3_aa: CASSRQSNEKLFF
cdr3_nt: TGTGCCAGTAGCCGACAGAGTAATGAAAAACTGTTTTTT

cdr3_length: 18
d_call: NA
v_call: TRBV21-1
clone_size: once
j_call: TRBJ2-3
cdr3_aa: CASSHQSHSGRVPDTQYF
cdr3_nt: TGTGCCAGCAGCCATCAAAGCCACAGCGGGAGGGTTCCAGATACGCAGTATTTT